One T cell receptor beta chain is described in this entry. The target antigen is unknown. The CDR3 runs 14 residues. Germline lookup yields CDR1 MDHEN and CDR2 SYDVKM. V gave up 7 bases and J gave up 5 bases, with 18 bases separating them. This sample is drawn from a study of T cell responses to AZD1222 COVID-19 vaccine. Study background: Whether given at about 4 or about 12 weeks, second doses were pooled. Notes on the study in general: The breadth and depth of Spike-specific TCRs increased once two AZD1222 doses had been given.

Here immunoSEQ multiplex PCR was the method, and the copy in TCRdb shows in-frame clones only, minus some. Found here are some 64,000 clones, around 75% of them singletons; the top ten hold around an eighth. The source material was peripheral blood, sampled on day 0 of AZD1222 vaccination. This clonotype was sampled from an adult in good health. This chain connects TRBV28 to TRBJ2-7; TRBD2 is a possible D gene (5 bases). The CDR3 DNA follows: TGTGCCAGCAACTTAGCGTTGAGCAGCGACGAGCAGTACTTC. Its protein product is CASNLALSSDEQYF.